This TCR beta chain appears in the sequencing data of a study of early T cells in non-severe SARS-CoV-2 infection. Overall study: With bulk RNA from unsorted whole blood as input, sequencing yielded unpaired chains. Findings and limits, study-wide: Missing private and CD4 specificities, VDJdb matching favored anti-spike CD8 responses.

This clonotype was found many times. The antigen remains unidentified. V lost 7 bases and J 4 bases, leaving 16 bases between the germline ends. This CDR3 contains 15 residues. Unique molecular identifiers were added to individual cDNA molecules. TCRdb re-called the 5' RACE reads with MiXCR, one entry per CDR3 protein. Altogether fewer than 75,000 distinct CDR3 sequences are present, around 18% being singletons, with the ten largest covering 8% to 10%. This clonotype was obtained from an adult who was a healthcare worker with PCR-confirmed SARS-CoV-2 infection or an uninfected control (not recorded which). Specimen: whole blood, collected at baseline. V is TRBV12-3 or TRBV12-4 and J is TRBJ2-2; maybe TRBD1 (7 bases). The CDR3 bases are TGTGCCAGCACCGAAGGAGGGGGCGGCACCGGGGAGCTGTTTTTT. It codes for CASTEGGGGTGELFF.